The 27 T cell receptor beta chains in this list originate from one sample, sequenced in a study of blood T cell repertoires in COVID-19. Profiled with immunoSEQ multiplex PCR; TCRdb holds only in-frame clones, not every one. The profile shows a few hundred thousand clones, roughly 90% of them singletons. Sequences were obtained from PBMCs or T cells enriched from blood (not recorded which). Receptors were obtained from a woman in her thirties who had recovered from COVID-19.

The rearrangement joins TRBV6-2 or TRBV6-3 to TRBJ2-5; D may be TRBD2 (5 bases). The CDR3 contains 15 residues. V dropped 5 bases and J dropped 5 bases, with 18 bases sitting between them. From germline, CDR1 is MNHEY and CDR2 SVGEGT. CDR3 sequence (DNA): TGTGCCAGCAGTCAACTGACGGGGTTGGGGGAGACCCAGTACTTC. Translating it yields CASSQLTGLGETQYF.

The V and J genes are TRBV19 and TRBJ1-5; D may be TRBD1 (6 bases). CDR1 and CDR2 (germline): LNHDA, SQIVND (reference sequence). V lost 9 bases, J lost 5 bases, and 14 bases lay in between. This CDR3 contains 13 residues. The CDR3: CASKGDVHQPQHF. The CDR3 bases are TGTGCCAGCAAGGGGGACGTCCATCAGCCCCAGCATTTT.

V usage is TRBV21-1 and J usage is TRBJ2-1; TRBD2 is taken as the D call from the table, unchecked against the DNA. TRBV21-1 is termed a pseudogene. The CDR3 sequence is 16 residues long. This CDR3 reads CASSNRTSGKHNEQFF. CDR3 coding DNA: TGTGCCAGCAGCAACCGGACTAGCGGGAAACACAATGAGCAGTTCTTC.

The rearrangement uses TRBV28 and TRBJ2-7; 10 nucleotides agree with TRBD2. The CDR3 extends over 13 amino acids. After removal of 11 bases from V and 1 base from J, the junction contained 5 bases not matched to a gene. Germline values: CDR1 MDHEN, CDR2 SYDVKM. The CDR3 sequence: CAGRTSGSYEQYF. CDR3 coding DNA: TGTGCCGGGAGGACTAGCGGATCCTACGAGCAGTACTTC.

This clone was observed once. This rearrangement joins TRBV28 to TRBJ2-1; TRBD1 aligns across 8 bases. The CDR3 is 16 residues long. V was clipped by 6 bases and J by 3 bases; unmatched bases: 10. Germline lookup yields CDR1 MDHEN and CDR2 SYDVKM. The CDR3 loop reads CASSRNGQGYYNEQFF. CDR3 bases: TGTGCCAGCAGCCGGAATGGACAGGGTTACTACAATGAGCAGTTCTTC.

This clone came up once. The chain couples TRBV5-6 to TRBJ2-2; weak D call: TRBD2 (5 bases). Germline V gene lookup returns CDR1 SGHDT and CDR2 YYEEEE. Trimming cost V 2 bases and J 2 bases, with 10 bases left between them. The CDR3 runs to 15 residues. CDR3 sequence (DNA): TGTGCCAGCAGCTTCTCCGGGATTAACACCGGGGAGCTGTTTTTT. Translating it yields CASSFSGINTGELFF.

The gene calls are TRBV24-1 and TRBJ1-5; D is undetermined. Germline V CDR1 and CDR2: KGHDR, SFDVKD. V was pared by 8 bases and J by 1 base, with 11 bases between. The CDR3 extends over 14 amino acids. CDR3 amino acids: CATIFTTSNQPQHF. The CDR3 bases are TGTGCCACCATTTTCACCACAAGCAATCAGCCCCAGCATTTT.

The V and J genes are TRBV28 and TRBJ1-5, with a weak D call TRBD1 (6 bases). Germline values: CDR1 MDHEN, CDR2 SYDVKM. CDR3 length: 15 amino acids. V was shortened by 5 bases and J by 7 bases, with 18 bases between the two germline ends. The CDR3 DNA reads TGTGCCAGCAGTGGGGACACATTCCTTGGGCAGCCCCAGCATTTT. Translating gives CASSGDTFLGQPQHF.

The chain joins TRBV7-9 to TRBJ2-4, with D possibly matching TRBD1 (5 bases). This CDR3 region has 15 residues. V shed 5 bases and J shed 8 bases, with 19 bases lying between them. From germline, CDR1 is SEHNR and CDR2 FQNEAQ (reference sequence). DNA of the CDR3: TGTGCCAGCAGCCCGGCGATAGGGGCCACAGACATTCAGTACTTC. Amino acids: CASSPAIGATDIQYF.

The chain links TRBV5-4 to TRBJ2-7; weak D call: TRBD1 (6 bases). V lost 0 bases, J lost 5 bases, and 12 bases lay in between. This CDR3 region has 14 residues. Germline V gene data show CDR1 as SGHNT and CDR2 as YYREEE (reference sequence). In DNA, the CDR3 is TGTGCCAGCAGCTTGGGGATTAACAGGGACGAGCAGTACTTC. It encodes CASSLGINRDEQYF.

The chain couples TRBV9 to TRBJ2-5; 7 bases are a match to TRBD1. From germline, CDR1 is SGDLS and CDR2 YYNGEE. With V trimmed by 0 bases and J by 3 bases, 2 bases remained unmatched. This CDR3 comprises 14 residues. CDR3 region: CASSVEGTEETQYF. The CDR3 region has the DNA TGTGCCAGCAGCGTAGAGGGGACAGAAGAGACCCAGTACTTC.

The chain carries TRBV6-5 and TRBJ1-4; maybe TRBD1 (6 bases). V dropped 10 bases and J dropped 2 bases, with 14 bases sitting between them. The CDR3 has 14 amino acids. Germline V gene sequence: CDR1 MNHEY, CDR2 SVGAGI. The chain's CDR3 is CATKQGSTNEKLFF. The DNA for the CDR3 is TGTGCCACCAAACAGGGATCGACTAATGAAAAACTGTTTTTT.

The J gene is TRBJ2-1, the V gene TRBV5-1, with D uncertain. With 6 bases removed from V and 5 bases from J, the gap between germline ends came to 15 bases. This CDR3 is 14 amino acids long. In germline, CDR1 is SGHRS, CDR2 YFSETQ. CDR3 DNA sequence: TGCGCCAGCACCTTAGATCCCAGTAACAATGAGCAGTTCTTC. Translation gives CASTLDPSNNEQFF.

This rearrangement joins TRBV19 to TRBJ2-1; 14 bases line up with TRBD2. Germline V gives CDR1 LNHDA, CDR2 SQIVND (reference sequence). CDR3 size: 15 residues. The V gene end was trimmed by 5 bases and the J gene end by 10 bases; junction bases not matched to a gene: 7. DNA of the CDR3: TGTGCCAGTAGTGCGACTAGCGGGGGGGCCTGGGAGCAGTTCTTC. Translation gives CASSATSGGAWEQFF.

This clone appeared once. The V call is TRBV3-1 (or the pseudogene TRBV3-2), the J call TRBJ2-1; 9 bases fit TRBD2. This CDR3 spans 16 amino acids. Trimming at V came to 1 base and at J to 3 bases, leaving 4 bases not matched to a gene. Germline CDR1 is LGHDT and CDR2 is YNNKEL (reference sequence). CDR3 coding DNA: TGTGCCAGCAGCCAAGGTACTAGCGGGTACTACAATGAGCAGTTCTTC. It is translated as CASSQGTSGYYNEQFF.

DNA for the CDR3: TGTGCCAGCAGCAAGTTACCGGGCACTGAAGCTTTCTTT. This encodes CASSKLPGTEAFF. This rearrangement joins TRBV11-1 to TRBJ1-1; unclear D gene. V lost 5 bases to trimming and J lost 4 bases, with 11 bases between them. The V gene's germline CDR1 is SGHAT and CDR2 FQDESV (reference sequence). The CDR3 consists of 13 residues.

The chain employs TRBV11-3 and TRBJ1-1; 9 bases match TRBD1. The CDR3 is 14 amino acids. Trimming removed 3 bases from V and 7 bases from J; junction bases left unmatched: 6. CDR1 SGHNT and CDR2 YENEEA come from the germline V gene. The CDR3 DNA follows: TGTGCCAGCAGCTTGGGGACAGGGTCGGATGAAGCTTTCTTT. This encodes CASSLGTGSDEAFF.

This sequence joins TRBV19 and TRBJ1-5; 7 nucleotides match TRBD1. The CDR3 is made up of 14 amino acids. Losses at the gene ends were 6 bases for V and 6 bases for J; bases not matched to a gene: 8. Germline CDR1 and CDR2: LNHDA and SQIVND (reference sequence). The DNA for the CDR3 is TGTGCCAGTAGCCTCACAGGGGTCGGTCAGCCCCAGCATTTT. Amino acids: CASSLTGVGQPQHF. The full variable domain, in which reference TRBV19 and TRBJ1-5 provide the parts outside the CDR3, is DGGITQSPKYLFRKEGQNVTLSCEQNLNHDAMYWYRQDPGQGLRLIYYSQIVNDFQKGDIAEGYSVSREKKESFPLTVTSAQKNPTAFYLCASSLTGVGQPQHFGDGTRLSIL.

J is TRBJ2-1 and V is TRBV9, with 8 bases that match TRBD2. Germline CDR1 is SGDLS and CDR2 is YYNGEE. V lost 2 bases, J lost 4 bases, and 5 bases stayed unmatched. The CDR3 extends over 15 amino acids. The CDR3 DNA reads TGTGCCAGCAGCGTTAGCGGGGAACCTTACAATGAGCAGTTCTTC. Its protein product is CASSVSGEPYNEQFF.

J is TRBJ2-5 and V is TRBV11-2; 14 nucleotides align to TRBD2. The ends lost 2 bases at V and 2 bases at J; junction bases unmatched: 7. Per germline, CDR1 SGHAT and CDR2 FQNNGV. The CDR3 runs to 18 residues. The CDR3 here is CASSLWRLAGGYQETQYF. CDR3 bases: TGTGCCAGCAGCTTATGGAGACTAGCGGGGGGGTATCAAGAGACCCAGTACTTC.

J is TRBJ1-2 and V is TRBV11-2; no firm D call. Germline assignment: CDR1 SGHAT and CDR2 FQNNGV. V gave up 1 base and J gave up 8 bases, with 11 bases separating them. The CDR3 has 13 amino acids. The CDR3 here is CASSLGPTRGYTF. The DNA for the CDR3 is TGTGCCAGCAGCTTAGGCCCAACCAGGGGCTACACCTTC.

The CDR3 spells CASSIGTGWSYNEQFF. The CDR3 DNA follows: TGTGCCAGTAGTATTGGGACAGGGTGGTCCTACAATGAGCAGTTCTTC. This chain uses TRBV19 with TRBJ2-1; 9 positions agree with TRBD1. With V trimmed by 3 bases and J by 1 base, 4 bases remained unmatched. Germline V lookup: CDR1 LNHDA, CDR2 SQIVND (reference sequence). This CDR3 region has 16 residues.

This chain joins TRBV18 and TRBJ2-5, with 12 bases matching TRBD2. V lost 4 bases and J lost 4; bases outside the gene matches: 4. CDR3 size: 15 residues. The germline gives CDR1 KGHSH, CDR2 LQKENI. The CDR3 region is CASSLGLAGGETQYF. The CDR3 region has the DNA TGTGCCAGCTCACTGGGACTAGCGGGTGGAGAGACCCAGTACTTC. The entire variable domain, with the rest obtained from reference TRBV18 and TRBJ2-5, is as follows: NAGVMQNPRHLVRRRGQEARLRCSPMKGHSHVYWYRQLPEEGLKFMVYLQKENIIDESGMPKERFSAEFPKEGPSILRIQQVVRGDSAAYFCASSLGLAGGETQYFGPGTRLLVL.

J is TRBJ2-1 and V is TRBV5-1; TRBD2 aligns across 10 bases. The V and J ends lost 1 base and 7 bases, in that order; junction bases with no gene match: 8. Germline V gene lookup returns CDR1 SGHRS and CDR2 YFSETQ. This CDR3 has 16 residues. The CDR3 DNA reads TGCGCCAGCAGCTTGCTTGAGCGGGGGGGCCCTAATGAGCAGTTCTTC. Its translation is CASSLLERGGPNEQFF.

The CDR3 sequence is CASTTGHSNQPQHF. CDR3 sequence (DNA): TGTGCCAGCACCACAGGGCATAGCAATCAGCCCCAGCATTTT. The chain couples TRBV28 to TRBJ1-5; tentatively, D is TRBD1 (6 bases). This CDR3 contains 14 residues. The germline gives CDR1 MDHEN, CDR2 SYDVKM. V was cut by 7 bases and J by 0 bases, with 10 bases left in between. Together with reference TRBV28 and TRBJ1-5, the CDR3 gives the full variable domain: DVKVTQSSRYLVKRTGEKVFLECVQDMDHENMFWYRQDPGLGLRLIYFSYDVKMKEKGDIPEGYSVSREKKERFSLILESASTNQTSMYLCASTTGHSNQPQHFGDGTRLSIL.

For this clone: One end of the junction fails to match germline, which may point to a read error. This chain connects TRBV2 to TRBJ2-1; 10 bases align to TRBD2. The germline V gene has CDR1 SNHLY and CDR2 FYNNEI. CDR3 length: 17 residues. The CDR3 bases are TGTGCCAGTAGTGTAGCGGTAAGCAGCGGGGGGGCCAAGGAGCAGTTCTTC. This translates into CASSVAVSSGGAKEQFF. The complete variable domain, with remaining parts taken from reference TRBV2 and TRBJ2-1, reads EPEVTQTPSHQVTQMGQEVILRCVPISNHLYFYWYRQILGQKVEFLVSFYNNEISEKSEIFDDQFSVERPDGSNFTLKIRSTKLEDSAMYFCASSVAVSSGGAKEQFFGPGTRLTVL.

The chain is built from TRBV11-3 and TRBJ2-5; D is ambiguous. Germline V CDR1 and CDR2: SGHNT, YENEEA. V was clipped by 5 bases and J by 4 bases, with 11 bases between them. The CDR3 totals 13 residues. Here the CDR3 DNA reads TGTGCCAGCAGCCCCGACTCGTTAGAGACCCAGTACTTC. Protein: CASSPDSLETQYF.